This paragraph reports one TCR beta chain. What it binds is not known. The sequencing depth, 1 in 200,000 to 1 in 1 million T cells, was the target. Sequencing used immunoSEQ multiplex PCR; TCRdb keeps in-frame clones, though not all of them. The sample lists 330,000 or so clones, around 66% occurring once. This entry belongs to a study of cytotoxic CD8 clonotypes in ibrutinib-treated CLL. Study-wide results and limits: Sampling times differed between sustained-remission and progressing patients.

The J segment lost 13 bases and the V segment lost 5 bases, leaving 17 bases of the junction unmatched. CDR3 length equals 15 residues. CDR1 and CDR2 from the germline V gene are SGHVS and FNYEAQ. Material: PBMCs, obtained after 36 months of ibrutinib treatment. This chain uses TRBV7-6 with TRBJ2-5, with 9 nucleotides matching TRBD2. This receptor was taken from a human donor with chronic lymphocytic leukemia. The CDR3 loop is CASSLPTAGGPEVYF. CDR3 nucleotides: TGTGCCAGCAGCCTCCCCACGGCGGGAGGGCCTGAAGTGTACTTC. The full variable domain, rest sourced from reference TRBV7-6 and TRBJ2-5, is GAGVSQSPRYKVTKRGQDVALRCDPISGHVSLYWYRQALGQGPEFLTYFNYEAQQDKSGLPNDRFSAERPEGSISTLTIQRTEQRDSAMYRCASSLPTAGGPEVYFGPGTRLLVL.